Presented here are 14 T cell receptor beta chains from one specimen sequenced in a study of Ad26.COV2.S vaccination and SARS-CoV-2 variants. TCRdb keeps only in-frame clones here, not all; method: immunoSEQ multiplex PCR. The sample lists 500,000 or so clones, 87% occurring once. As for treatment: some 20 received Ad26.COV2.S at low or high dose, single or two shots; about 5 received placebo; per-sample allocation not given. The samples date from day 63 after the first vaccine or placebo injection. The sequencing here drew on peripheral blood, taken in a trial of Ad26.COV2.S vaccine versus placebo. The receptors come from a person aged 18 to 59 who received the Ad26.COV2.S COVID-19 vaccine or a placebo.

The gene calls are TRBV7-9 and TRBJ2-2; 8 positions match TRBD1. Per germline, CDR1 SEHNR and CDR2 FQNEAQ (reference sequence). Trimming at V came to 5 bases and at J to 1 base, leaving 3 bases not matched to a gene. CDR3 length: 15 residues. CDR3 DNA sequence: TGTGCCAGCAGCGCGGGACAGGTGAACACCGGGGAGCTGTTTTTT. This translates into CASSAGQVNTGELFF.

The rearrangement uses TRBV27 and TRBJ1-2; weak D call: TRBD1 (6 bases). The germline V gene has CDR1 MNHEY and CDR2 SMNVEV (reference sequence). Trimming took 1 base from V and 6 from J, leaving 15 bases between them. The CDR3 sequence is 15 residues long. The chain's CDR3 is CASSLLYKGEDGYTF. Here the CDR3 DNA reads TGTGCCAGCAGTTTATTGTACAAGGGGGAGGATGGCTACACCTTC.

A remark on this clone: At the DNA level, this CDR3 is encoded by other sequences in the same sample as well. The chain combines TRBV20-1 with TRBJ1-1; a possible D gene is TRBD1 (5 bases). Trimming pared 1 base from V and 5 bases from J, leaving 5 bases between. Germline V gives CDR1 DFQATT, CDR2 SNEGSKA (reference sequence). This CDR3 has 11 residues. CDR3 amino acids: CSARGGTEAFF. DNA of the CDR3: TGCAGTGCTAGAGGGGGGACTGAAGCTTTCTTT.

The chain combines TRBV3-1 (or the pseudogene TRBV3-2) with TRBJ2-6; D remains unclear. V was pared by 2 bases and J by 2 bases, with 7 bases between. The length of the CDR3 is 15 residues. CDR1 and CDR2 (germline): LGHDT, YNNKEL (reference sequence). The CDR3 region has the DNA TGTGCCAGCAGCCAACCCCCTCCTGGGGCCAACGTCCTGACTTTC. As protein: CASSQPPPGANVLTF.

The DNA for the CDR3 is TGCGCCAGCAGCTTGGATGGCAGGGGAAACGACGAGCAGTACTTC. Translation gives CASSLDGRGNDEQYF. The V gene is TRBV5-1, the J gene TRBJ2-7, with D tentatively TRBD1 (6 bases). The ends were cut back, 0 bases at V and 5 bases at J, with 15 bases in the middle. This CDR3 spans 15 amino acids. The germline V gene has CDR1 SGHRS and CDR2 YFSETQ.

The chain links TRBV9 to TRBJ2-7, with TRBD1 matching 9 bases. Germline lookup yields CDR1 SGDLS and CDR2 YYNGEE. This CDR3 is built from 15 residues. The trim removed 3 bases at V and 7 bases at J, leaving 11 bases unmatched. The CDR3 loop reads CASSAPGQGAGEQYF. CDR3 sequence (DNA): TGTGCCAGCAGCGCACCGGGACAGGGAGCTGGTGAGCAGTACTTC.

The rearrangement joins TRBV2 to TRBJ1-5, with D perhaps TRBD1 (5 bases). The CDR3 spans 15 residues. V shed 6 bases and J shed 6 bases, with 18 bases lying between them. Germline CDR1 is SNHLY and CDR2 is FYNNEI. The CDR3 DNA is TGTGCCAGCAGGAACGGGGCTGGGCCCAGTCAGCCCCAGCATTTT. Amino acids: CASRNGAGPSQPQHF.

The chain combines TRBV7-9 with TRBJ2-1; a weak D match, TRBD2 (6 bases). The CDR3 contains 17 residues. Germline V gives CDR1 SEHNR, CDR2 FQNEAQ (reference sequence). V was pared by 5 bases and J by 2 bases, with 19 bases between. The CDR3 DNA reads TGTGCCAGCAGCCTACGGGGTGGTAGCGGAGCCTACAATGAGCAGTTCTTC. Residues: CASSLRGGSGAYNEQFF.

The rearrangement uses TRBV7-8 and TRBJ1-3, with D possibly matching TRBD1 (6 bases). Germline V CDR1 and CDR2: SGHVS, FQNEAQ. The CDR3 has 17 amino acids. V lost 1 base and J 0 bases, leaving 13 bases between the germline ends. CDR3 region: CASSLVLPDSSGNTIYF. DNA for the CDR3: TGTGCCAGCAGCTTAGTGTTGCCGGACAGCTCTGGAAACACCATATATTTT.

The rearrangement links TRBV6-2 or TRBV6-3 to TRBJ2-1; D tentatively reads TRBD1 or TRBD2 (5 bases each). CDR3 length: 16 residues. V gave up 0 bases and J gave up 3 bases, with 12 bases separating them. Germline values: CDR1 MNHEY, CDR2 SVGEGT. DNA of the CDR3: TGTGCCAGCAGTTACTCGGCCGGGGCGGGCTACAATGAGCAGTTCTTC. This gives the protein CASSYSAGAGYNEQFF.

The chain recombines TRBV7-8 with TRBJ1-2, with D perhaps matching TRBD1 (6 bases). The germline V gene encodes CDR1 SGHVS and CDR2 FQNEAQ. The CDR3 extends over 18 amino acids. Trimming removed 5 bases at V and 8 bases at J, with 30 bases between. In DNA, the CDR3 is TGTGCCAGCAGCCGAGGGGGGCGGTTCGCGCTTTGGGGTGGCGGCTACACCTTC. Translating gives CASSRGGRFALWGGGYTF.

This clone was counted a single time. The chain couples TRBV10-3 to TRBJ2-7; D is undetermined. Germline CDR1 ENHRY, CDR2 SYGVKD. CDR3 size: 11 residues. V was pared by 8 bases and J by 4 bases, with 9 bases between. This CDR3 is CAISDQYEQYF. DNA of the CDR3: TGTGCCATCTCGGACCAGTACGAGCAGTACTTC.

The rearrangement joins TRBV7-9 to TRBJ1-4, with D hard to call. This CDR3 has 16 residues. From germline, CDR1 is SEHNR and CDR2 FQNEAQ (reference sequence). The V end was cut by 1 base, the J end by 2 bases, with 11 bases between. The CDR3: CASSLGSGITNEKLFF. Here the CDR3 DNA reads TGTGCCAGCAGCTTAGGATCCGGGATCACTAATGAAAAACTGTTTTTT.

Written as DNA, the CDR3 is TGTGCCAGCAATATCAATCCTCACAGACGAAGCTCCTACGAGCAGTACTTC. Translated: CASNINPHRRSSYEQYF. The chain combines TRBV27 with TRBJ2-7; D is ambiguous. V lost 7 bases and J lost 0, with 22 bases in between. Germline lookup yields CDR1 MNHEY and CDR2 SMNVEV (reference sequence). The CDR3 consists of 17 residues.